This TCR beta chain comes out of a study of prognosis after radiotherapy for stage I lung cancer. The TCR beta CDR3 region was amplified from genomic DNA, with two rounds of multiplex PCR being used for the amplification. For every TRBV and TRBJ gene, a specific primer was used in first-round PCR. Each CDR3 protein is one row after TCRdb ran MiXCR on the multiplex PCR reads. Of about 13,000 distinct CDR3 sequences detected, approximately 30% appear once; the ten largest clones hold about a tenth. General study findings and limits: It was reported that patients with metastases and those without them differed in TRBV and TRBJ gene usage.

This clonotype appeared many times. Its cognate antigen is unknown. V gave up 1 base and J gave up 1 base, with 10 bases separating them. The germline V gene encodes CDR1 MGHRA and CDR2 YSYEKL. The CDR3 contains 15 residues. The starting material was PBMCs, obtained before or after stereotactic body radiation therapy (not recorded which). The rearrangement links TRBV4-1 to TRBJ2-5; a possible D gene is TRBD2 (5 bases). The sequence came from a donor aged 50 or older with non-small cell lung cancer. The CDR3 DNA is TGCGCCAGCAGCCAAGGGACTTTAATCCAAGAGACCCAGTACTTC. Protein: CASSQGTLIQETQYF.